The clone carrying this T cell receptor (beta chain) has a count of ten or more. What it binds is not known. The germline CDR1 and CDR2 sequences are SGHAT and FQNNGV. V lost 5 bases, J lost 5 bases, and 15 bases lay in between. The CDR3 is made up of 14 amino acids. TCR beta VDJ combinations and CDR3 sequences were profiled from genomic DNA. A single record per CDR3 protein comes from TCRdb applying MiXCR to the reads. The table has about 160,000 distinct CDR3 sequences, around 75% seen once; the top ten hold around 45%. The record originates from a study of CD8+CD57+ T cells in acquired aplastic anemia. Whole-study findings and limits: CD8+ Simpson's diversity in patients was not significantly different from that in controls. Patients and controls had in common 25 to 35 CD8+ CDR3 sequences.

It was patients with CD8+CD57+ cell expansion by flow cytometry who were chosen for sequencing. Among the patients, all had severe acquired aplastic anemia. This TCR derives from a human donor with aplastic anemia. The rearrangement links TRBV11-2 to TRBJ2-5, with D uncertain. The sample taken for sequencing was sorted CD4+, CD8+, or CD8+CD57+ T cells (not recorded which) from PBMCs. As DNA, the CDR3 is TGTGCCAGCAGCCCCTTCTCTTGGGTCGAGACCCAGTACTTC. Translated: CASSPFSWVETQYF.